The 28 T cell receptor beta chains reported below all come from one sample, sequenced in a study of T cell responses to AZD1222 COVID-19 vaccine. TCRdb keeps only in-frame clones here, not all; method: immunoSEQ multiplex PCR. The data hold about 180,000 clones, with around nine tenths observed a single time. The input for sequencing was peripheral blood, taken 28 days after the second AZD1222 dose. The receptors derive from an adult who received the AZD1222 COVID-19 vaccine.

This chain uses TRBV27 with TRBJ2-3; TRBD2 matches at 10 bases. V shed 2 bases and J 2 bases; nucleotides not matched to a gene: 4. CDR3 length: 16 amino acids. Germline V gene data show CDR1 as MNHEY and CDR2 as SMNVEV (reference sequence). The CDR3 here is CASSLGGLAITDTQYF. CDR3 DNA: TGTGCCAGCAGTTTAGGGGGACTAGCGATCACAGATACGCAGTATTTT.

This chain uses TRBV20-1 with TRBJ1-4; the D is unclear. The CDR3 is made up of 11 amino acids. The V and J ends lost 0 bases and 14 bases respectively, with 10 bases between them. Germline V gene sequence: CDR1 DFQATT, CDR2 SNEGSKA (reference sequence). The CDR3 loop is CSAREGPILFF. The CDR3 DNA reads as TGCAGTGCTAGAGAGGGCCCTATTCTGTTTTTT.

The chain combines TRBV2 with TRBJ1-6; 9 bases fit TRBD1. V trimming: 7 bases; J trimming: 10 bases; junction bases outside the gene matches: 8. The germline CDR1 and CDR2 sequences are SNHLY and FYNNEI. This CDR3 region has 14 residues. This CDR3 reads CASIRDRELSPLHF. The CDR3 coding sequence is TGTGCCAGCATTCGGGACAGGGAACTCTCACCCCTCCACTTT. The full variable domain, completed using reference TRBV2 and TRBJ1-6, is EPEVTQTPSHQVTQMGQEVILRCVPISNHLYFYWYRQILGQKVEFLVSFYNNEISEKSEIFDDQFSVERPDGSNFTLKIRSTKLEDSAMYFCASIRDRELSPLHFGNGTRLTVT.

This clone was counted only a few times. The V call is TRBV9, the J call TRBJ2-1, with a tentative D call TRBD2 (6 bases). The germline gives CDR1 SGDLS, CDR2 YYNGEE. The CDR3 is 16 amino acids. The V end lost 2 bases, the J end lost 3 bases, and 15 bases lay between the germline ends. For the CDR3, the DNA is TGTGCCAGCAGCGTCAGGAGGGACTCTTACTACAATGAGCAGTTCTTC. This encodes CASSVRRDSYYNEQFF.

CDR3 loop: CASSGGQGDNQPQHF. DNA of the CDR3: TGTGCCAGCAGTGGGGGACAGGGGGACAATCAGCCCCAGCATTTT. V gene TRBV6-6 combines with J gene TRBJ1-5; 11 bases line up with TRBD1. This CDR3 has 15 residues. The V gene end was trimmed by 5 bases and the J gene end by 3 bases; junction bases not matched to a gene: 3. Germline V gene data show CDR1 as MNHNY and CDR2 as SVGAGI (reference sequence).

V usage is TRBV5-4 and J usage is TRBJ1-1; a possible D gene is TRBD1 (6 bases). The germline V gene has CDR1 SGHNT and CDR2 YYREEE (reference sequence). The CDR3 sequence is 15 residues long. The V and J ends lost 1 base and 5 bases respectively, with 15 bases between them. The CDR3 coding sequence is TGTGCCAGCAGCTTGTGGGGGCGGGGAGGGACTGAAGCTTTCTTT. Protein: CASSLWGRGGTEAFF.

This clone was recorded once. The chain recombines TRBV7-2 with TRBJ1-2, with D possibly matching TRBD1 (5 bases). Germline assignment: CDR1 SGHTA and CDR2 FQGNSA. The CDR3 length is 13 residues. The V and J ends lost 7 bases and 5 bases respectively, with 14 bases between them. CDR3 protein: CASTLNSGYGYTF. CDR3 nucleotide sequence: TGTGCCAGCACCCTTAACTCAGGGTATGGCTACACCTTC.

The gene calls are TRBV5-6 and TRBJ2-5; D gene ambiguous. V was pared by 0 bases and J by 5 bases, with 11 bases between. Germline loops: CDR1 SGHDT, CDR2 YYEEEE. The CDR3 is 14 amino acids. Here the CDR3 reads CASSLASGGETQYF. The DNA for the CDR3 is TGTGCCAGCAGCTTGGCGTCAGGTGGGGAGACCCAGTACTTC.

The chain employs TRBV4-2 and TRBJ1-4; 10 bases line up with TRBD1. V shed 6 bases, J shed 8 bases, and the junction held 6 bases outside the gene matches. This CDR3 is built from 14 residues. CDR1 is LGHNA and CDR2 is YNFKEQ in the germline V gene. CDR3 sequence reads: CASSSGTGDEKLFF. The CDR3 coding sequence is TGTGCCAGCAGTTCCGGGACAGGGGACGAAAAACTGTTTTTT.

This sequence joins TRBV4-3 and TRBJ1-4; D unresolved. CDR3 length: 17 amino acids. CDR1 is LGHNA and CDR2 is YSLEER in the germline V gene. Trimming took 3 bases from V and 0 from J, leaving 14 bases between them. The CDR3 region is CASSQLSTSATNEKLFF. The CDR3 DNA reads TGCGCCAGCAGCCAGCTTTCGACAAGCGCAACTAATGAAAAACTGTTTTTT.

The chain has TRBV4-3 and TRBJ2-3, with TRBD2 as a possible D gene (6 bases). The CDR3 sequence is 15 residues long. V lost 8 bases, J lost 0 bases, and 15 bases lay in between. CDR1 is LGHNA, CDR2 YSLEER, per germline. The chain's CDR3 is CASLRDLTSTDTQYF. The DNA for the CDR3 is TGCGCCAGCTTGAGGGACTTAACTAGCACAGATACGCAGTATTTT.

The V call is TRBV30, the J call TRBJ1-1; TRBD1 might be the D (5 bases). Germline CDR1 is GTSNPN and CDR2 is SVGIG (reference sequence). There are 15 residues in the CDR3. Trimming took 3 bases from V and 4 from J, leaving 18 bases between them. CDR3 protein: CAWRPQGPRGTEAFF. The CDR3 coding sequence is TGTGCCTGGAGGCCGCAGGGCCCACGGGGCACTGAAGCTTTCTTT.

The chain combines TRBV11-2 with TRBJ2-1; 8 bases line up with TRBD1. Germline trimming cut 5 bases from V and 4 bases from J; bases unmatched to any gene: 13. This CDR3 comprises 17 residues. Germline CDR1 and CDR2: SGHAT and FQNNGV. CDR3 coding DNA: TGTGCCAGCAGCAACAGGGGGGACGGCCGGGTGTACAATGAGCAGTTCTTC. Its protein product is CASSNRGDGRVYNEQFF. Using reference TRBV11-2 and TRBJ2-1 for the parts outside the CDR3, the full variable domain is EAGVAQSPRYKIIEKRQSVAFWCNPISGHATLYWYQQILGQGPKLLIQFQNNGVVDDSQLPKDRFSAERLKGVDSTLKIQPAKLEDSAVYLCASSNRGDGRVYNEQFFGPGTRLTVL.

This chain connects TRBV6-1 to TRBJ1-5; D ambiguous. The length of the CDR3 is 13 residues. Trimming stripped 5 bases from V and 5 bases from J, with 10 bases between. The germline V gene has CDR1 MNHNS and CDR2 SASEGT. The CDR3 DNA reads TGTGCCAGCAGTTATGGGTTAGATCAGCCCCAGCATTTT. Protein: CASSYGLDQPQHF.

The chain links TRBV5-8 to TRBJ2-7; D gene unclear. The CDR3 has 12 amino acids. V shed 3 bases and J shed 6 bases, with 10 bases lying between them. Germline CDR1 and CDR2: SGHTS and YDEGEE. CDR3 sequence reads: CASSSPWSEQYF. CDR3 bases: TGTGCCAGCAGCTCCCCCTGGAGCGAGCAGTACTTC. The variable domain in full, with the rest retrieved from reference TRBV5-8 and TRBJ2-7, is EAGVTQSPTHLIKTRGQQATLRCSPISGHTSVYWYQQALGLGLQFLLWYDEGEERNRGNFPPRFSGRQFPNYSSELNVNALELEDSALYLCASSSPWSEQYFGPGTRLTVT.

The genes are TRBV11-2 and TRBJ2-7; D ambiguous. There are 14 residues in the CDR3. Trimming shortened V by 2 bases and J by 2 bases, and 10 bases separated the two germline ends. Per the germline V gene, CDR1 is SGHAT and CDR2 is FQNNGV. In nucleotides, the CDR3 is TGTGCCAGCAGCTTAAGGCCCACGGCCTACGAGCAGTACTTC. It encodes CASSLRPTAYEQYF.

The rearrangement joins TRBV4-1 to TRBJ2-7; 9 bases match TRBD2. Germline values: CDR1 MGHRA, CDR2 YSYEKL. After removal of 4 bases from V and 7 bases from J, the junction contained 5 bases not matched to a gene. The CDR3 has 13 residues. This CDR3 reads CASSLWTSAEQYF. CDR3 DNA: TGCGCCAGCAGCCTTTGGACTAGCGCGGAGCAGTACTTC.

The rearrangement uses TRBV19 and TRBJ1-5; D is possibly TRBD1 (6 bases). The CDR3 covers 15 residues. V was pared by 5 bases and J by 7 bases, with 18 bases between. Germline V gene lookup returns CDR1 LNHDA and CDR2 SQIVND (reference sequence). The CDR3 sequence: CASSSSSGGGQPQHF. CDR3 DNA: TGTGCCAGTAGTTCCTCATCCGGGGGCGGCCAGCCCCAGCATTTT.

V gene TRBV2 combines with J gene TRBJ2-1, with D possibly called TRBD1 or TRBD2 (5 bases each). The CDR3 runs 14 residues. In germline, CDR1 is SNHLY, CDR2 FYNNEI. Trimming left V 4 bases short and J 4 bases short, with 11 bases between. Written as DNA, the CDR3 is TGTGCCAGCAGTGGCGACGGGGCTTACAATGAGCAGTTCTTC. Protein: CASSGDGAYNEQFF.

The V and J genes are TRBV4-1 and TRBJ2-6, with D hard to call. With 1 base removed from V and 0 bases from J, the gap between germline ends came to 10 bases. CDR1 is MGHRA, CDR2 YSYEKL, per germline. CDR3 length: 17 amino acids. The CDR3 nucleotides read TGCGCCAGCAGCCAAGGACCGACCCCCTCTGGGGCCAACGTCCTGACTTTC. Translation gives CASSQGPTPSGANVLTF.

The genes are TRBV5-6 and TRBJ1-2; tentatively, D is TRBD1 (5 bases). The CDR3 length is 14 residues. Trimming shortened V by 0 bases and J by 7 bases, and 13 bases separated the two germline ends. Germline-derived CDR1 and CDR2 are SGHDT and YYEEEE. The DNA of the CDR3 is TGTGCCAGCAGCTTGGTAGGGGCGAGTAGTGGCTACACCTTC. It encodes CASSLVGASSGYTF.

The chain links TRBV11-2 to TRBJ2-5; D is possibly TRBD1 or TRBD2 (5 bases each). CDR3 size: 15 residues. Deletions cut 3 bases from V and 2 bases from J, with 13 bases between. Looked up from germline, CDR1 is SGHAT and CDR2 is FQNNGV. CDR3 sequence: CASSFEGMNQETQYF. The CDR3 region has the DNA TGTGCCAGCAGCTTTGAGGGGATGAATCAAGAGACCCAGTACTTC.

The rearrangement joins TRBV5-1 to TRBJ2-5, with a weak D call TRBD1 (5 bases). The V gene lost 1 base and the J gene lost 2 bases, with 9 bases spanning the gap. This CDR3 is 14 amino acids long. Germline V gives CDR1 SGHRS, CDR2 YFSETQ. The DNA of the CDR3 is TGCGCCAGCAGCTTGCGCACAGGACAAGAGACCCAGTACTTC. As protein: CASSLRTGQETQYF.

The chain has TRBV2 and TRBJ1-1; D not resolved. Germline CDR1 reads SNHLY; CDR2 reads FYNNEI. Trimming stripped 7 bases from V and 3 bases from J, with 12 bases between. This CDR3 comprises 13 residues. CDR3 bases: TGTGCCAGCACCAAAATAAAGGACACTGAAGCTTTCTTT. Its translation is CASTKIKDTEAFF.

This clone has a handful of counts. The rearrangement links TRBV12-3 or TRBV12-4 to TRBJ1-1; D is perhaps TRBD1 (5 bases). The CDR3 runs to 13 residues. Trimming removed 3 bases from V and 5 bases from J, with 10 bases in between. CDR3 protein: CASSLWGTTEAFF. CDR3 nucleotide sequence: TGTGCCAGCAGTTTGTGGGGGACTACTGAAGCTTTCTTT.

The genes are TRBV4-3 and TRBJ1-2; TRBD1 is a possible D gene (5 bases). Germline V CDR1 and CDR2: LGHNA, YSLEER. The CDR3 is 14 residues long. Trimming removed 4 bases from V and 8 bases from J, with 17 bases in between. The CDR3 DNA reads TGCGCCAGCAGCCCAGATAGGGGTGGCCAGGGCTACACCTTC. This translates into CASSPDRGGQGYTF.

V is TRBV27 and J is TRBJ2-7; 7 positions match TRBD1. CDR3 size: 15 residues. After removal of 4 bases from V and 1 base from J, the junction contained 7 bases not matched to a gene. Germline CDR1 is MNHEY and CDR2 is SMNVEV (reference sequence). CDR3 loop: CASSSQGVYSYEQYF. The CDR3 DNA is TGTGCCAGCAGTTCGCAGGGGGTTTATTCCTACGAGCAGTACTTC.

The genes are TRBV3-1 (or the pseudogene TRBV3-2) and TRBJ2-5; no clear D gene. The CDR3 contains 17 residues. CDR1 is LGHDT and CDR2 is YNNKEL in the germline V gene (reference sequence). The germline V and J ends were trimmed by 3 bases and 1 base, with 18 bases remaining between them. In DNA, the CDR3 is TGTGCCAGCAGCCAGGAGTTGGGGATAATCACCCAAGAGACCCAGTACTTC. Amino acid sequence: CASSQELGIITQETQYF.